This T cell receptor beta chain emerged from a study of blood T cell repertoires in COVID-19. The V gene's germline CDR1 is SEHNR and CDR2 FQNEAQ (reference sequence). V was shortened by 3 bases and J by 6 bases, with 21 bases between the two germline ends. This CDR3 spans 16 amino acids. Original processing methods: Scientists estimated how many nucleated cells there were by amplifying reference gene primers. Repertoires were generated with immunoSEQ multiplex PCR, while TCRdb's copy carries only in-frame clones and drops some. V and J calls and clone size are given by that table; D and trimming were obtained from the DNA. The repertoire holds around 500,000 clones, with approximately 83% as singletons.

The V and J genes are TRBV7-9 and TRBJ2-7; TRBD1 might be the D (6 bases). The TCR originated in a human donor in a cohort sampled during active COVID-19. Sequencing was carried out using peripheral blood. This chain's CDR3 is CASSLVFQGYSIEQYF. The DNA of the CDR3 is TGTGCCAGCAGCTTGGTCTTCCAGGGGTACTCCATCGAGCAGTACTTC.